This T cell receptor beta chain derives from a study of blood T cell repertoires in COVID-19. For the study at large: Sample material is recorded as cDNA or gDNA derived from T cells, B-cell-depleted T cells, or PBMCs.

Data came from immunoSEQ multiplex PCR; TCRdb stores just in-frame clones and leaves some out. The sample holds about 36,000 clones, 78% seen once. V trimming: 4 bases; J trimming: 1 base; junction bases outside the gene matches: 4. The CDR3 is 14 residues long. Germline CDR1 reads SGHDT; CDR2 reads YYEEEE. V gene TRBV5-6 combines with J gene TRBJ2-7, with TRBD1 identical over 8 bases. The source of this sequence is a man aged 60 to 75 with acute or convalescent COVID-19. Sample: peripheral blood. The CDR3 spells CASSPDRASYEQYF. In nucleotides, the CDR3 is TGTGCCAGCAGCCCGGACAGGGCGTCCTACGAGCAGTACTTC.